The 14 T cell receptor beta chains below were found in one sample sequenced in a study of technical replicates of blood from a few donors. The data were produced by immunoSEQ multiplex PCR, yet TCRdb's version contains in-frame clones alone and is incomplete. In the table there are under 95,000 clones, around 94% of which are singletons. Sequenced input: T cells isolated from PBMCs. The receptor set was obtained from a human donor in good health.

This clone was seen only once. The chain couples TRBV4-1 to TRBJ1-1; maybe TRBD1 (6 bases). The CDR3 is made up of 16 amino acids. V gave up 0 bases and J gave up 5 bases, with 16 bases separating them. Germline CDR1 and CDR2: MGHRA and YSYEKL. CDR3 sequence: CASSQENPGDYTEAFF. The CDR3 DNA follows: TGCGCCAGCAGCCAAGAAAACCCAGGGGACTATACTGAAGCTTTCTTT.

V is TRBV10-3 and J is TRBJ1-1; 11 bases align to TRBD1. CDR3 length: 15 amino acids. The germline CDR1 and CDR2 sequences are ENHRY and SYGVKD. V lost 2 bases to trimming and J lost 1 base; unmatched junction nucleotides: 0. In nucleotides, the CDR3 is TGTGCCATCAGTGAGGGGACAGGGGGGAACACTGAAGCTTTCTTT. Amino acid sequence: CAISEGTGGNTEAFF.

This sequence joins TRBV6-4 and TRBJ2-1, with unresolved D. V lost 5 bases to trimming and J lost 4 bases, with 15 bases between them. The CDR3 runs 15 residues. CDR1 MRHNA and CDR2 SNTAGT come from the germline V gene. The CDR3 coding sequence is TGTGCCAGCAGTCGAAGCCTCCGCCTTTACAATGAGCAGTTCTTC. The encoded protein is CASSRSLRLYNEQFF.

This chain uses TRBV29-1 with TRBJ2-1; D is uncertain. CDR3 length: 13 residues. The V end was cut by 3 bases, the J end by 0 bases, with 6 bases between. Germline-derived CDR1 and CDR2 are SQVTM and ANQGSEA. The CDR3 DNA is TGCAGCGTTGACCCGAGCTCCTACAATGAGCAGTTCTTC. This translates into CSVDPSSYNEQFF.

DNA for the CDR3: TGTGCCAGCAGTTACCGGGGGGGGCCATACGAGCAGTACTTC. Protein product: CASSYRGGPYEQYF. The chain couples TRBV6-5 to TRBJ2-7; TRBD2 agrees at 8 bases. The CDR3 runs to 14 residues. The germline V gene encodes CDR1 MNHEY and CDR2 SVGAGI. Trimming removed 2 bases from V and 4 bases from J; junction bases left unmatched: 4.

This clone was detected once. The chain carries TRBV5-6 and TRBJ1-3; perhaps TRBD1 as D (5 bases). Trimming pared 2 bases from V and 4 bases from J, leaving 16 bases between. The CDR3 is 16 amino acids. Per germline, CDR1 SGHDT and CDR2 YYEEEE. CDR3 nucleotides: TGTGCCAGCAGCTTCTGGGCAGGGCCCGCCGGAAACACCATATATTTT. Its translation: CASSFWAGPAGNTIYF.

The chain uses TRBV2 and TRBJ2-7; 10 bases are shared with TRBD2. Germline lookup yields CDR1 SNHLY and CDR2 FYNNEI. This CDR3 is built from 15 residues. Unmatched junction bases numbered 3, after V lost 2 bases and J lost 2 bases. The CDR3 loop is CASSEPLAGAYEQYF. The CDR3 DNA reads TGTGCCAGCAGTGAACCGCTAGCGGGAGCCTACGAGCAGTACTTC.

This clone was observed a handful of times. The CDR3 region is CASSIVNSRDTQYF. The CDR3 DNA sequence: TGTGCCAGTAGTATAGTGAACTCTAGGGATACGCAGTATTTT. The J gene is TRBJ2-3, the V gene TRBV19; D is uncertain. The CDR3 covers 14 residues. V lost 1 base to trimming and J lost 6 bases, with 11 bases between them. The germline CDR1 and CDR2 sequences are LNHDA and SQIVND (reference sequence).

J is TRBJ2-7 and V is TRBV6-1, with D maybe TRBD1 (6 bases). V was pared by 4 bases and J by 3 bases, with 10 bases between. Germline V CDR1 and CDR2: MNHNS, SASEGT. This CDR3 is 13 amino acids long. DNA for the CDR3: TGTGCCAGCAGTGCGGACAGAGACTACGAGCAGTACTTC. It translates to CASSADRDYEQYF.

This clone appeared once. The rearrangement links TRBV29-1 to TRBJ2-7; 8 bases align to TRBD2. Germline CDR1 and CDR2: SQVTM and ANQGSEA. The CDR3 runs to 15 residues. Germline trimming cut 1 base from V and 3 bases from J; bases unmatched to any gene: 8. CDR3 residues: CSVEAGRGARYEQYF. The CDR3, as DNA: TGCAGCGTTGAAGCAGGGCGGGGGGCACGCTACGAGCAGTACTTC.

The rearrangement uses TRBV10-3 and TRBJ1-4, with a tentative D call TRBD1 (6 bases). Trimming cost V 3 bases and J 6 bases, with 8 bases left between them. Germline V gene data show CDR1 as ENHRY and CDR2 as SYGVKD. There are 13 residues in the CDR3. Here the CDR3 DNA reads TGTGCCATCAGTGAAAACAGGGATGAAAAACTGTTTTTT. This sequence encodes CAISENRDEKLFF.

The chain links TRBV5-4 to TRBJ1-3; D possibly corresponds to TRBD1 (6 bases). The germline gives CDR1 SGHNT, CDR2 YYREEE (reference sequence). The length of the CDR3 is 14 residues. Trimming took off 2 bases at V and 2 bases at J, with 8 bases between the two ends. The DNA of the CDR3 is TGTGCCAGCAGCTTTACAGGGCCTGGAAACACCATATATTTT. This sequence encodes CASSFTGPGNTIYF.

The gene calls are TRBV7-3 and TRBJ2-5; TRBD2 matches 15 bases. With 5 bases clipped from V and 4 bases from J, the junction kept 11 bases outside the gene matches. Germline V gives CDR1 SGHTA, CDR2 FQGTGA. The CDR3 spans 18 residues. The CDR3 DNA is TGTGCCAGCAGCGAGGGGACTAGCGGGGGGAGTTATTCAGAGACCCAGTACTTC. Encoded protein: CASSEGTSGGSYSETQYF.

The rearrangement uses TRBV19 and TRBJ2-5, with a possible D match to TRBD2 (7 bases). The CDR3 is made up of 14 amino acids. The V gene's germline CDR1 is LNHDA and CDR2 SQIVND (reference sequence). The V end was cut by 7 bases, the J end by 5 bases, with 17 bases between. The CDR3 sequence: CASMKGGLPETQYF. Written as DNA, the CDR3 is TGTGCCAGTATGAAGGGGGGGCTCCCGGAGACCCAGTACTTC.